This T cell receptor beta chain was captured in a study of shared clonotypes between healthy human individuals. Study-level information: With ages of 18 to 49, the donors were two women and three men.

General study results and limits: All-four-donor shared clonotypes had higher generation probabilities than non-shared clonotypes did. Rarefaction exposed incomplete sorted-subset sequencing despite large depth.

Sequencing used immunoSEQ multiplex PCR; TCRdb keeps in-frame clones, though not all of them. The sample consists of around 2.1 million clones, approximately 94% of them appearing once. Germline CDR1 and CDR2: SGHVS and FQNEAQ. CDR3 length equals 16 residues. With V trimmed by 2 bases and J by 1 base, 4 bases remained unmatched. Comment on this clone: Its antigen is unidentified.

Naivety among CD8 cells was defined by CD45RO negativity and positive CCR7 selection, thereby excluding terminally differentiated effector memory CD45RA+ cells. V is TRBV7-8 and J is TRBJ1-5; TRBD1 aligns across 8 bases. The source material was naive CD8+ T cells from PBMCs. The sequence came from a man aged 18-30 years in good health. Some clones in this sample may be carry-over from other donors' samples. CDR3 in amino acids: CASSLTGGYSNQPQHF. The CDR3 coding sequence is TGTGCCAGCAGCTTAACAGGGGGTTACAGCAATCAGCCCCAGCATTTT.